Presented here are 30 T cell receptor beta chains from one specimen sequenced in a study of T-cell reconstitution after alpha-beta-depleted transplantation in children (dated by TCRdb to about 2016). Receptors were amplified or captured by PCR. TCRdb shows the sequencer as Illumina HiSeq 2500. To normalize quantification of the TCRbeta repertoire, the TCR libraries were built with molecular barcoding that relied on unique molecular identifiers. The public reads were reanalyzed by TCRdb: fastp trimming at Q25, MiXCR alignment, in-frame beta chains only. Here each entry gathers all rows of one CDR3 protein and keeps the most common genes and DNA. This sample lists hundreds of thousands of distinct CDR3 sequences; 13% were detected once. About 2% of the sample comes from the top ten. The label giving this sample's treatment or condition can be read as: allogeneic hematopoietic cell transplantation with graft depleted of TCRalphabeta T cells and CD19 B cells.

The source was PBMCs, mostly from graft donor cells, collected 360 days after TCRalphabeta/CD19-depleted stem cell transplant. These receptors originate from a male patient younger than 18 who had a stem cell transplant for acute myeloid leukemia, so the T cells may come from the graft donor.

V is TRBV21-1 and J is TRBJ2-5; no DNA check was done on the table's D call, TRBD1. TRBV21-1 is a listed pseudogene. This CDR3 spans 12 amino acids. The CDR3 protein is CASSRRGRFSYF. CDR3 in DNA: TGTGCCAGCAGCAGGAGGGGGCGCTTCTCGTACTTC.

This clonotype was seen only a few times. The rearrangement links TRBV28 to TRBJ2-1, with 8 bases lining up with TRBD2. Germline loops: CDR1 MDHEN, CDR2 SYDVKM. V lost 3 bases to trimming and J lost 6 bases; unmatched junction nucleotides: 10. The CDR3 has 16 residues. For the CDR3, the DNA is TGTGCCAGCAGTTTCCCCGGGAGGGTAAGAGGCAATGAGCAGTTCTTC. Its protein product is CASSFPGRVRGNEQFF.

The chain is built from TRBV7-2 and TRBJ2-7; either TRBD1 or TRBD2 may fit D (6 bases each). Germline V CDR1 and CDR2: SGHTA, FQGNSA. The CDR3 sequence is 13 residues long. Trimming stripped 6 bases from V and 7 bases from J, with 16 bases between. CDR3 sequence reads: CASSLQGGGEQYF. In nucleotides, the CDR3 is TGTGCCAGCAGTTTACAGGGTGGGGGGGAGCAGTACTTC. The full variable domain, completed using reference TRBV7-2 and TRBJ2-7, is GAGVSQSPSNKVTEKGKDVELRCDPISGHTALYWYRQSLGQGLEFLIYFQGNSAPDKSGLPSDRFSAERTGGSVSTLTIQRTQQEDSAVYLCASSLQGGGEQYFGPGTRLTVT.

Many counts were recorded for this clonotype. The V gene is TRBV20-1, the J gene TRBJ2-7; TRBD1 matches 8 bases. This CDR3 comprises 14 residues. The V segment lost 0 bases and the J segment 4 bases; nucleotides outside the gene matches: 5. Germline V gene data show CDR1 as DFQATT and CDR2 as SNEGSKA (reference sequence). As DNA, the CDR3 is TGCAGTGCTAGAGATCGGGACAGGAGATACGAGCAGTACTTC. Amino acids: CSARDRDRRYEQYF.

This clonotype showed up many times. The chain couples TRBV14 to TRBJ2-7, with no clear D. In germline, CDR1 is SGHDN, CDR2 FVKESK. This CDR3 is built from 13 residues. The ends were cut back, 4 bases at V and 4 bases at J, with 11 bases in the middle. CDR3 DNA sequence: TGTGCCAGCAGCCCTAAATTGGGATACGAGCAGTACTTC. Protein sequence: CASSPKLGYEQYF.

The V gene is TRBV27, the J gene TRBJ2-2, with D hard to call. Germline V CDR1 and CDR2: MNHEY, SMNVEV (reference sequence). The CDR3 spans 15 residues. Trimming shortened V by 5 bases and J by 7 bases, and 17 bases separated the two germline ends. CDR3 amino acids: CASSPENPWGGELFF. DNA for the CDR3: TGTGCCAGCAGTCCAGAAAATCCTTGGGGCGGGGAGCTGTTTTTT.

The CDR3 region has the DNA TGCGCCAGCAGCTCGGGACTCCTCTCCTACGAGCAGTACTTC. Translated: CASSSGLLSYEQYF. This chain links TRBV5-1 with TRBJ2-7; TRBD2 might be the D (6 bases). V shed 3 bases and J shed 0 bases, with 10 bases lying between them. This CDR3 has 14 amino acids. Germline V lookup: CDR1 SGHRS, CDR2 YFSETQ. The full variable domain, completed using reference TRBV5-1 and TRBJ2-7, is KAGVTQTPRYLIKTRGQQVTLSCSPISGHRSVSWYQQTPGQGLQFLFEYFSETQRNKGNFPGRFSGRQFSNSRSEMNVSTLELGDSALYLCASSSGLLSYEQYFGPGTRLTVT.

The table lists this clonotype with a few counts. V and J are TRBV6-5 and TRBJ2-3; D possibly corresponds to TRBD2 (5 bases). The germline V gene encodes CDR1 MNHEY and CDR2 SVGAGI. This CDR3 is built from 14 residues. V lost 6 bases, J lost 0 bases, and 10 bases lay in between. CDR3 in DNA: TGTGCCAGCAGGACGGAGGCTAGCACAGATACGCAGTATTTT. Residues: CASRTEASTDTQYF.

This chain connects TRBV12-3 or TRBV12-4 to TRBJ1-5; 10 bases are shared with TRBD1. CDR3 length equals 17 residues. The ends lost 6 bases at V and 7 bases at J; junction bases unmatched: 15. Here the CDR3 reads CASSPRRGQGIRQPQHF. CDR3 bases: TGTGCCAGCAGCCCTCGGAGGGGACAGGGGATAAGGCAGCCCCAGCATTTT.

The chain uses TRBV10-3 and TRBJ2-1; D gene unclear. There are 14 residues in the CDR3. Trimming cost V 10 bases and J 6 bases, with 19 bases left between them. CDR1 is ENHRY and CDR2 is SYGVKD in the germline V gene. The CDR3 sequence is CATATPSYSNEQFF. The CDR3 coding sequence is TGTGCCACCGCTACCCCTTCCTATTCCAATGAGCAGTTCTTC.

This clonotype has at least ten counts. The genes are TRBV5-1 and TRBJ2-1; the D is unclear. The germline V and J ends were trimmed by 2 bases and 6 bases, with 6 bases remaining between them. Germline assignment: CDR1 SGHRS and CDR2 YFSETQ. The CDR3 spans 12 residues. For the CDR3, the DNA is TGCGCCAGCAGCTTTACCTCCAATGAGCAGTTCTTC. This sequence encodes CASSFTSNEQFF.

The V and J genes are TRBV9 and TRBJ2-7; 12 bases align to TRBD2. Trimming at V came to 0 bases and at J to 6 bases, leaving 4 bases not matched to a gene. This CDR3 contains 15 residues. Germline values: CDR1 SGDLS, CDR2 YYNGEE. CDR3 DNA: TGTGCCAGCAGCGTAGGACTAGCGGGAGCACTCGAGCAGTACTTC. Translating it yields CASSVGLAGALEQYF.

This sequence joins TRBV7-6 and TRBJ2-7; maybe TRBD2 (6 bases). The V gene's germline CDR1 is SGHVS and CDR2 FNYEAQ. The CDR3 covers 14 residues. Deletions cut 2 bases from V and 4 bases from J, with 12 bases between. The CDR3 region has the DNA TGTGCCAGCAGCTTACGCGGGAAAAGTTACGAGCAGTACTTC. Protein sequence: CASSLRGKSYEQYF. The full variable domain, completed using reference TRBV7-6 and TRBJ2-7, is GAGVSQSPRYKVTKRGQDVALRCDPISGHVSLYWYRQALGQGPEFLTYFNYEAQQDKSGLPNDRFSAERPEGSISTLTIQRTEQRDSAMYRCASSLRGKSYEQYFGPGTRLTVT.

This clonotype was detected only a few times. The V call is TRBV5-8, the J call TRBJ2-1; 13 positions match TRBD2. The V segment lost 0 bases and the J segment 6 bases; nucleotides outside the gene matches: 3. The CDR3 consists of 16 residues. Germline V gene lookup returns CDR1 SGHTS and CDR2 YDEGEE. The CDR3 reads CASSLEGLAGANEQFF. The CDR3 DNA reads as TGTGCCAGCAGCTTGGAAGGACTAGCGGGAGCCAATGAGCAGTTCTTC.

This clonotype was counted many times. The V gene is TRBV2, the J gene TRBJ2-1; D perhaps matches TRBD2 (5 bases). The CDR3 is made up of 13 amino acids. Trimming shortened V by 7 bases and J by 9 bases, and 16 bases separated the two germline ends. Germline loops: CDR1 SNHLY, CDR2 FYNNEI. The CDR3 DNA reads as TGTGCCAGCACGGCGGGTTGGAATGGTGAGCAGTTCTTC. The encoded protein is CASTAGWNGEQFF.

CDR3 bases: TGTGCCAGCACCTTGGGACTAGAATTTACCAATGAGCAGTTCTTC. It is translated as CASTLGLEFTNEQFF. This chain connects TRBV9 to TRBJ2-1, with TRBD2 matching 8 bases. The CDR3 has 15 residues. The V gene's germline CDR1 is SGDLS and CDR2 YYNGEE. J was trimmed by 6 bases and V by 6 bases; bases with no gene match: 11.

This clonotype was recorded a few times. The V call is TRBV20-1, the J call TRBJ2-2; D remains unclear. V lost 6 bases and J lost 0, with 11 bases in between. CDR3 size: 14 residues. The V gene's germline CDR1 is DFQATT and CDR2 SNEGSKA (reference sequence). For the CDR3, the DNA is TGCAGTGCCCCCCGCCTCCCGAACACCGGGGAGCTGTTTTTT. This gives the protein CSAPRLPNTGELFF.

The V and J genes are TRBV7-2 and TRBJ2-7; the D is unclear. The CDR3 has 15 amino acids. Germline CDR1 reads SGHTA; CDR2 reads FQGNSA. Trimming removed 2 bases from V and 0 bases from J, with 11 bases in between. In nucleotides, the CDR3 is TGTGCCAGCAGCTTACACGTCCGATTCTCCTACGAGCAGTACTTC. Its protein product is CASSLHVRFSYEQYF. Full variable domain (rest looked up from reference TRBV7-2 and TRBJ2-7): GAGVSQSPSNKVTEKGKDVELRCDPISGHTALYWYRQSLGQGLEFLIYFQGNSAPDKSGLPSDRFSAERTGGSVSTLTIQRTQQEDSAVYLCASSLHVRFSYEQYFGPGTRLTVT.

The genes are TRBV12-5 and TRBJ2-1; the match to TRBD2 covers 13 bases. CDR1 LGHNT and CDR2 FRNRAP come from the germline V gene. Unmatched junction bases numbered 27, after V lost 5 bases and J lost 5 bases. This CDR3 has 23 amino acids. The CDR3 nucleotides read TGTGCTAGTGGTCCACCGGGACAGGTGGTGGGGGGACCTGGGACTAGCGGGGACAATGAGCAGTTCTTC. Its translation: CASGPPGQVVGGPGTSGDNEQFF.

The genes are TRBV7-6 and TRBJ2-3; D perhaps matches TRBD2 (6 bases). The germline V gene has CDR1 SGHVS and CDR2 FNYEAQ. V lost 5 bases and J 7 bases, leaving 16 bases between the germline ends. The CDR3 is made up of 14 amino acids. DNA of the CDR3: TGTGCCAGCAGCCCCCCTCAGGGAGGAAATACGCAGTATTTT. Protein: CASSPPQGGNTQYF.

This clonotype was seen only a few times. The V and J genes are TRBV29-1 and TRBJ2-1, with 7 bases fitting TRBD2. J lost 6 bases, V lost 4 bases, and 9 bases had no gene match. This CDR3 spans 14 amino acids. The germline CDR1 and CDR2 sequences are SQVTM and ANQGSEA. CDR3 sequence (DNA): TGCAGCGTTGCCCGCCTAATAGCGGGCAATGAGCAGTTCTTC. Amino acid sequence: CSVARLIAGNEQFF.

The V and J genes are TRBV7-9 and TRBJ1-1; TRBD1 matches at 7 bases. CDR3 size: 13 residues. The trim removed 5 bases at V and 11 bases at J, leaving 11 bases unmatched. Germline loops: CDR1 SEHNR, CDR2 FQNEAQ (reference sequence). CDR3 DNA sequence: TGTGCCAGCAGCCCAACAAATGCAGGGGGTGCTTTCTTT. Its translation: CASSPTNAGGAFF.

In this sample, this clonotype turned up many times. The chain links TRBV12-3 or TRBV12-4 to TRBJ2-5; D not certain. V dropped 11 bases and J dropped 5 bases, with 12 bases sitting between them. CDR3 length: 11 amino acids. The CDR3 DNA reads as TGTGCCTCCCGGATGGGGGAGACCCAGTACTTC. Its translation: CASRMGETQYF.

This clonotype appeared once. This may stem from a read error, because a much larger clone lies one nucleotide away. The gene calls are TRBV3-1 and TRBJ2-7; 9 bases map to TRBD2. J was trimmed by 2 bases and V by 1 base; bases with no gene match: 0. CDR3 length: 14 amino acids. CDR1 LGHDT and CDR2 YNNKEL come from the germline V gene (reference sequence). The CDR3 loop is CASSQASGTYEQYF. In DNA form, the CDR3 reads TGTGCCAGCAGCCAAGCTAGCGGGACCTACGAGCAGTACTTC.

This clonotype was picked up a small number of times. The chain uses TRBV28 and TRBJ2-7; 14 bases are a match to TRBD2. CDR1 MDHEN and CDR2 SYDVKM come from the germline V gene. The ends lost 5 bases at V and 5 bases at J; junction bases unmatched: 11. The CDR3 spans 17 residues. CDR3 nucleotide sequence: TGTGCCAGCAGTCGACAGGGACTAGCGGGAGTTTTCCACGAGCAGTACTTC. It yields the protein CASSRQGLAGVFHEQYF.

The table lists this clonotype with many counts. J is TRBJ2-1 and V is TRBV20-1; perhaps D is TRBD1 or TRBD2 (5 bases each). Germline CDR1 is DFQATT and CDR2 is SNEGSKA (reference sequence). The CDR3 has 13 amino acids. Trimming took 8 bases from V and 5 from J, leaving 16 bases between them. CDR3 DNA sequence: TGCAGTCCCCATGGGGGTTTCGACAATGAGCAGTTCTTC. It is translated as CSPHGGFDNEQFF.

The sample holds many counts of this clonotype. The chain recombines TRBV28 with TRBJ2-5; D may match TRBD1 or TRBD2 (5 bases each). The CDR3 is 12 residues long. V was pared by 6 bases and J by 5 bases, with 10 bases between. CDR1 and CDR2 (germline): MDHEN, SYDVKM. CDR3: CASRLGVETQYF. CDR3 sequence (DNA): TGTGCCAGCAGACTGGGGGTTGAGACCCAGTACTTC.

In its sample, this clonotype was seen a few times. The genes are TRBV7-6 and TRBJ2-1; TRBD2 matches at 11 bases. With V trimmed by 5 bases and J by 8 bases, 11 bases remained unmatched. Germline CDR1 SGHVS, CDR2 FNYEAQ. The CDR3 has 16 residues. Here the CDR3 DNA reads TGTGCCAGCAGCCTTTTGGGACTAGCGGTCAAGGATGAGCAGTTCTTC. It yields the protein CASSLLGLAVKDEQFF.

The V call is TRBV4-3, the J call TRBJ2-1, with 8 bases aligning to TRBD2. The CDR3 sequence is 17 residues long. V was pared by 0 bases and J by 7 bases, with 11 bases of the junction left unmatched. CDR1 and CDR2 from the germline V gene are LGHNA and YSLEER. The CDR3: CASSQDGGGSGHNEQFF. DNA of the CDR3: TGCGCCAGCAGCCAAGACGGGGGGGGTAGCGGCCATAATGAGCAGTTCTTC.

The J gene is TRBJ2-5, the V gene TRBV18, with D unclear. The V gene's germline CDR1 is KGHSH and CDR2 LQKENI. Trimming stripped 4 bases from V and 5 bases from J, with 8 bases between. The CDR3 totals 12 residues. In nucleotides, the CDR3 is TGTGCCAGCTCACGAAAGGAGGAGACCCAGTACTTC. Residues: CASSRKEETQYF.